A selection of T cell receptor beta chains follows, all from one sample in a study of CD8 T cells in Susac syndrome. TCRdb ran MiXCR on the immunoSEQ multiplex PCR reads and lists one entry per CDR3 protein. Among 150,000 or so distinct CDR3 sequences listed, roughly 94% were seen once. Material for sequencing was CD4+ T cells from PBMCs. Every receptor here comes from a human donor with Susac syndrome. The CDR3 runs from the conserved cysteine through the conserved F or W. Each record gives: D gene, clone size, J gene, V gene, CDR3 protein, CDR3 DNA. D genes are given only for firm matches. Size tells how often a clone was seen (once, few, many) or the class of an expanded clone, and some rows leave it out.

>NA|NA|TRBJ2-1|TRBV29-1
CSAGGADVDEQFF
TGCAGCGCTGGCGGGGCTGACGTCGATGAGCAGTTCTTC
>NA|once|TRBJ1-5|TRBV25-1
CASSATFQSPQHF
TGTGCCAGCAGTGCGACGTTCCAAAGTCCCCAGCATTTT
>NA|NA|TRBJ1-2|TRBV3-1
CASSQATDGYTF
TGTGCCAGCAGCCAGGCCACAGATGGCTACACCTTC
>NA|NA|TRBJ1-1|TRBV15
CATSRAGGGEAFF
TGTGCCACCAGCAGAGCAGGAGGGGGTGAAGCTTTCTTT
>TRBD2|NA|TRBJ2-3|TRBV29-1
CSARGRGLAGGPSTTDTQYF
TGCAGCGCCCGGGGTCGGGGACTAGCGGGAGGGCCCTCGACCACAGATACGCAGTATTTT
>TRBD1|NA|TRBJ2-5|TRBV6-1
CASSKGQGQPEETQYF
TGTGCCAGCAGTAAGGGACAGGGTCAACCAGAAGAGACCCAGTACTTC
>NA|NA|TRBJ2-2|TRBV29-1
CSAIRDGYTGELFF
TGCAGCGCTATCCGGGACGGTTACACCGGGGAGCTGTTTTTT
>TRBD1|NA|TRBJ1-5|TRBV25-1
CASSQTGSYQPQHF
TGTGCCAGCAGCCAGACAGGGTCGTATCAGCCCCAGCATTTT
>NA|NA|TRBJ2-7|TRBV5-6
CASSLLDGEQYF
TGTGCCAGCAGCTTGTTGGACGGCGAGCAGTACTTC
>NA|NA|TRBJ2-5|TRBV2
CASSIVATQYF
TGTGCCAGCAGTATCGTCGCGACCCAGTACTTC
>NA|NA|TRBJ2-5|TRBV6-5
CASSSWGSPETQYF
TGTGCCAGCAGTTCCTGGGGTAGCCCGGAGACCCAGTACTTC
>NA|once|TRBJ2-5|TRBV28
CASSTRTRAETQYF
TGTGCCAGCAGTACCCGTACCAGGGCGGAGACCCAGTACTTC
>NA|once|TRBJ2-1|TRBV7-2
CASSLSSFSYNEQFF
TGTGCCAGCAGCTTAAGTTCCTTCTCCTACAATGAGCAGTTCTTC
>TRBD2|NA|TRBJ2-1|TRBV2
CASSQWLAGGGEQFF
TGTGCCAGCAGCCAGTGGCTAGCGGGAGGTGGTGAGCAGTTCTTC
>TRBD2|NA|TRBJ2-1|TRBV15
CATSSGTSSYNEQFF
TGTGCCACCAGCAGTGGGACTAGCTCCTACAATGAGCAGTTCTTC
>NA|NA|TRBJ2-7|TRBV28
CASSPGGVQGYEQYF
TGTGCCAGCAGTCCCGGGGGTGTGCAGGGATACGAGCAGTACTTC
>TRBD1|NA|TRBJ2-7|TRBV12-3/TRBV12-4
CASTRDRGSHEQYF
TGTGCCAGCACCCGAGACAGGGGAAGCCACGAGCAGTACTTC
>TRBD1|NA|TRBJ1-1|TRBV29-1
CSADSGGGTEAFF
TGCAGCGCCGACTCAGGGGGCGGGACTGAAGCTTTCTTT
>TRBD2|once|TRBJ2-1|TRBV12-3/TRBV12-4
CASRGLAGEHGGNEQFF
TGTGCCAGCAGGGGCCTAGCGGGAGAACATGGTGGCAATGAGCAGTTCTTC